Listed below are T cell receptor beta chains from one sample, sequenced in a study of OX40 agonist ivuxolimab in advanced cancers. TCRdb's copy holds only in-frame clones and misses some; the assay was immunoSEQ multiplex PCR. The table shows more than 50,000 clones, with roughly 85% occurring only once. The sample was CD4+ or CD8+ T cells sorted from blood, taken in a trial of the OX40 agonist ivuxolimab. All receptors come from an adult with an advanced solid tumor such as melanoma, head and neck, liver or kidney cancer. The conserved cysteine and the conserved F or W are not part of the CDR3 here. Where a row states a size, it is once, few, many or the class of an expanded clone; other rows omit it.

clone_size j_call v_call cdr3_aa
. . TRBV28 ASSDFPYEQY
. TRBJ1-1 TRBV7-3 ASSPRRMGDTEAF
. TRBJ1-2 TRBV27 ASRARGWTYGYT
. TRBJ2-3 TRBV28 ASHSLAGVTDTQY
. TRBJ1-5 TRBV5-6 ASRRTGANQPQH
. TRBJ1-2 TRBV6-1 AIIDRGYGYT
. TRBJ2-1 TRBV10-2 ASSESIIRELGLKQF
. TRBJ2-3 TRBV15 ATSSVSGGGGDTQY
. TRBJ2-2 TRBV18 ASSPARHNTGELF
few TRBJ1-1 TRBV7-9 ASSRDREAF
. TRBJ1-3 TRBV30 AWTGTGRNTIY
. TRBJ2-7 TRBV2 ASKRDSGGPYEQY
. TRBJ1-5 TRBV4-3 ASSQGRGADSNQPQH
. TRBJ1-1 TRBV7-9 ASSYGQVEAF
. TRBJ1-5 TRBV6-6 ASNAGGEQPQH
. TRBJ1-1 TRBV29-1 SAKGTGGDYTEAF
few TRBJ1-6 TRBV11-2 ASSFSRLSPLH
. TRBJ2-1 TRBV18 ASSPLGLAGVNEQF
. TRBJ1-5 TRBV6-5 ASSLGRNSNQPQH
. TRBJ2-5 TRBV2 ASIGRKETQY
. TRBJ2-1 TRBV5-1 ASSTAVGYRNNEQF
. TRBJ1-2 TRBV15 ATSRDLVNYGYT
. TRBJ1-4 TRBV2 ASSGQISPTNEKLF
. TRBJ1-5 TRBV5-1 ASSLDGGSNQPQH
. TRBJ2-1 TRBV20-1 SAERGEQF
. TRBJ2-7 TRBV5-1 ASSLEKYEQY
once TRBJ1-3 TRBV7-2 ASSFDRGLSGNTIY
. TRBJ1-1 TRBV18 ASSPQGIAEAF
once TRBJ1-5 TRBV18 ASSPVEGQPQH
. TRBJ2-7 TRBV7-2 ASSLEVLPPNGGKQY
. TRBJ1-6 TRBV6-4 ASSDRDTNSPLH
. TRBJ2-5 TRBV2 ASSAGQKETQY
. TRBJ2-2 TRBV25-1 ASSLPTGGSAGELF
. TRBJ1-2 TRBV6-1 ASSPGTAAPT
. TRBJ1-5 TRBV15 ATSRDTGVGSQPQH
. TRBJ1-6 TRBV11-3 ARTEGQINSPLH
. TRBJ1-5 TRBV9 ASSVATRGSNQPQH
. TRBJ1-4 TRBV6-5 ASSTAGYDEKLF
. TRBJ2-7 TRBV11-2 ASSFDPTGRTYEQY
. TRBJ2-3 TRBV11-1 ASSLGLAASTDTQY
. TRBJ1-1 TRBV14 ASSLEVLNTEAF
. TRBJ2-1 TRBV7-8 ASSPRELGGEQF
. TRBJ2-3 TRBV5-6 ASSPVGGAPTDTQY
few TRBJ2-3 TRBV9 ASSVATAGGSGRTDTQY
. TRBJ2-7 TRBV7-2 ASTFRALSSYEQY
once TRBJ1-5 TRBV18 ASSPDRGGNQPQH
. TRBJ2-7 TRBV6-5 ASSYRQPPHEQY
. TRBJ1-2 TRBV5-1 ASSAILGGRNYGYT
. TRBJ2-4 TRBV29-1 SASQAAAKNIQY
. TRBJ1-2 TRBV5-6 ASSLGRRESGGYT
. TRBJ2-2 TRBV14 ASSQHTGELF
. TRBJ1-3 TRBV23-1 ATSGGGQAFSGNTIY